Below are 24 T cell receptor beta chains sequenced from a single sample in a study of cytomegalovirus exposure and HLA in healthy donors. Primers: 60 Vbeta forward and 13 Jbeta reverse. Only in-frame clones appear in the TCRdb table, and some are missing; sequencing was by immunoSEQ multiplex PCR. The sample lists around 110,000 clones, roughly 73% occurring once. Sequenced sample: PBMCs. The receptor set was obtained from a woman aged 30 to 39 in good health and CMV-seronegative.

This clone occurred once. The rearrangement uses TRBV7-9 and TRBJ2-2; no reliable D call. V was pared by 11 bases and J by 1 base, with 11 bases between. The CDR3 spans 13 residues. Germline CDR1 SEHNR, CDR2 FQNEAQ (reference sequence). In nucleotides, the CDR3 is TGTGCCGGCTCACCCATGAACACCGGGGAGCTGTTTTTT. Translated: CAGSPMNTGELFF. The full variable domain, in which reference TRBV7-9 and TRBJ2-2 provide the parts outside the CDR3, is DTGVSQNPRHKITKRGQNVTFRCDPISEHNRLYWYRQTLGQGPEFLTYFQNEAQLEKSRLLSDRFSAERPKGSFSTLEIQRTEQGDSAMYLCAGSPMNTGELFFGEGSRLTVL.

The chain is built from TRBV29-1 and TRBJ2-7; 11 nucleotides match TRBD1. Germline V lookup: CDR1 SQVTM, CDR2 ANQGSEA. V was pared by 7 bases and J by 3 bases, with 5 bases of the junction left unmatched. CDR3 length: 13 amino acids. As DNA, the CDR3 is TGCAGCGGCCTCGGGACAGGGGGCTACGAGCAGTACTTC. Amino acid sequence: CSGLGTGGYEQYF.

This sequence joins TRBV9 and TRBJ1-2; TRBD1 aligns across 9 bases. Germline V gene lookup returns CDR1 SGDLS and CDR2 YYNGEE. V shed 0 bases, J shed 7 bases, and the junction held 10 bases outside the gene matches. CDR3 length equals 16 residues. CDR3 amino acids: CASSVERDRASGGYTF. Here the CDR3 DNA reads TGTGCCAGCAGCGTAGAACGGGACAGGGCCTCGGGTGGCTACACCTTC.

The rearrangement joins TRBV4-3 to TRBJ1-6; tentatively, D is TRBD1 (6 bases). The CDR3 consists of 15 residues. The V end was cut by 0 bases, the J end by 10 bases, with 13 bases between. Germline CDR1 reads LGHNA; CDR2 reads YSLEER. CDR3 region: CASSQDYRVYSPLHF. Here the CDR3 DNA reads TGCGCCAGCAGCCAAGATTACAGGGTGTACTCACCCCTCCACTTT.

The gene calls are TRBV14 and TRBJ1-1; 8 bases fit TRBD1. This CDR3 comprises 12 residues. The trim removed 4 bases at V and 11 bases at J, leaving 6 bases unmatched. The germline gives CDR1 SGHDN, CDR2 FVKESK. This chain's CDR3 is CASSLGQGRAFF. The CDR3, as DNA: TGTGCCAGCAGCCTTGGACAGGGTAGGGCTTTCTTT.

As DNA, the CDR3 is TGTGCCAGCAGCGCCCAGGGGGCCTTTAATGAAAAACTGTTTTTT. Its protein is CASSAQGAFNEKLFF. The chain combines TRBV5-6 with TRBJ1-4; 8 nucleotides match TRBD1. The CDR3 length is 15 residues. Trimming took 4 bases from V and 4 from J; bases not matched to a gene: 6. Germline CDR1 and CDR2: SGHDT and YYEEEE. Supplemented by reference TRBV5-6 and TRBJ1-4, the full variable domain reads DAGVTQSPTHLIKTRGQQVTLRCSPKSGHDTVSWYQQALGQGPQFIFQYYEEEERQRGNFPDRFSGHQFPNYSSELNVNALLLGDSALYLCASSAQGAFNEKLFFGSGTQLSVL.

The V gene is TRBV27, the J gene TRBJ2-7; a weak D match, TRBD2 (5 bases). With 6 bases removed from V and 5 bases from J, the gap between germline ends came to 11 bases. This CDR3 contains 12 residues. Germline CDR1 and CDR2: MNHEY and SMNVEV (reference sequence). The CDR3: CASSPGSHEQYF. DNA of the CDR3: TGTGCCAGCAGCCCGGGGAGCCACGAGCAGTACTTC.

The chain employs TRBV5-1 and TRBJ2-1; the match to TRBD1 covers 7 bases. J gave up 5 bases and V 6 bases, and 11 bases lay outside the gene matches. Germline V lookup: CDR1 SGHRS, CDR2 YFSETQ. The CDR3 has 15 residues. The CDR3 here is CASNQDRSLNNEQFF. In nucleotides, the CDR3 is TGCGCCAGCAATCAGGACAGGAGCCTAAACAATGAGCAGTTCTTC.

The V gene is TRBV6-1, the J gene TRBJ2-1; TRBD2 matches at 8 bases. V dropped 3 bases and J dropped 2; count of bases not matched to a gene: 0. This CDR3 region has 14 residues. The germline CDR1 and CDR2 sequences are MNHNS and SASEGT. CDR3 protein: CASSERGAYNEQFF. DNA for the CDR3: TGTGCCAGCAGTGAGCGGGGGGCCTACAATGAGCAGTTCTTC.

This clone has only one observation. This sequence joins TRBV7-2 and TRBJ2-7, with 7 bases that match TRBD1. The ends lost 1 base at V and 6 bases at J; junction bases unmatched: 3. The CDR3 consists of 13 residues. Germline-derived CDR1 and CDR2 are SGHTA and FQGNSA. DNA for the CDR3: TGTGCCAGCAGCTTAGGAGGGGGCGCCGAGCAGTACTTC. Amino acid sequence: CASSLGGGAEQYF.

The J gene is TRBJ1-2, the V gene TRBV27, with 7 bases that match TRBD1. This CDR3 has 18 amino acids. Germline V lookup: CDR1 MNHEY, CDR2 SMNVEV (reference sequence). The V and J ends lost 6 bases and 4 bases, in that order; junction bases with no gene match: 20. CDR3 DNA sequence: TGTGCCAGCAGACTCACAGGGGTGCTGGGTCAGACCTTCTATGGCTACACCTTC. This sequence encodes CASRLTGVLGQTFYGYTF.

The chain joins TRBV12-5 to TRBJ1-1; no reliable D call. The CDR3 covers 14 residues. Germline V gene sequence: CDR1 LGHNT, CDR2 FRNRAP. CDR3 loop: CAALLQNMNTEAFF. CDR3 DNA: TGTGCCGCACTCCTACAGAACATGAACACTGAAGCTTTCTTT. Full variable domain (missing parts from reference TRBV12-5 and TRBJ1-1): DARVTQTPRHKVTEMGQEVTMRCQPILGHNTVFWYRQTMMQGLELLAYFRNRAPLDDSGMPKDRFSAEMPDATLATLKIQPSEPRDSAVYFCAALLQNMNTEAFFGQGTRLTVV.

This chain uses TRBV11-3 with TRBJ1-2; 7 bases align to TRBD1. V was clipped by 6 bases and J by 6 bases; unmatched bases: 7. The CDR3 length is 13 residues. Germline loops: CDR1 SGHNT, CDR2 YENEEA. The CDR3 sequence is CASRPTGVDGYTF. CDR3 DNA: TGTGCCAGCAGGCCTACAGGGGTAGATGGCTACACCTTC.

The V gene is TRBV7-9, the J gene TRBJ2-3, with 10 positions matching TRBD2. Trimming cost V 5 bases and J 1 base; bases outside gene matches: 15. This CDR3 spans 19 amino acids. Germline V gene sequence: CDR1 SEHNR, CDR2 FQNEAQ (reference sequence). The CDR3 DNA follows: TGTGCCAGCAGCCCTCGGACTAGCGGTTCTCCGGGGGGCACAGATACGCAGTATTTT. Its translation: CASSPRTSGSPGGTDTQYF.

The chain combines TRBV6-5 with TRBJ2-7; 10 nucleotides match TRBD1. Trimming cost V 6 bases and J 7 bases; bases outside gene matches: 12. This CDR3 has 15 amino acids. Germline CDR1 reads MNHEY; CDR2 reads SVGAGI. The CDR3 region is CASRMRTGGGNEQYF. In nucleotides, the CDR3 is TGTGCCAGCAGGATGAGGACAGGGGGGGGTAATGAGCAGTACTTC.

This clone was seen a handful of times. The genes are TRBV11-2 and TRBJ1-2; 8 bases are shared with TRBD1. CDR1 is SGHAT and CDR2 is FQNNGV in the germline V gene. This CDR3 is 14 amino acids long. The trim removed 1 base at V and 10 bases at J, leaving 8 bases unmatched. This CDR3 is CASSLVLSDRVYTF. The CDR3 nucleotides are TGTGCCAGCAGCTTAGTTCTCTCGGACAGGGTCTACACCTTC.

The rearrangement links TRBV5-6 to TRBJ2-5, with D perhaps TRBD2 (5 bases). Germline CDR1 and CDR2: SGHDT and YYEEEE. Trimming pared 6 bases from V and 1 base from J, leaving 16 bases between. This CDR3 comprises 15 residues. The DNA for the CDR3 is TGTGCCAGCACCTTTACCTCGGGATTCCAAGAGACCCAGTACTTC. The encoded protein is CASTFTSGFQETQYF.

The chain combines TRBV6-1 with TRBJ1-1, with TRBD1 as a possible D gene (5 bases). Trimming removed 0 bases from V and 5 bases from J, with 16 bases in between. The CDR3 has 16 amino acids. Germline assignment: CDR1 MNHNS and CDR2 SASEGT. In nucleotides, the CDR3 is TGTGCCAGCAGTGAAGCCCTCGGGGGGGGAACAACTGAAGCTTTCTTT. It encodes CASSEALGGGTTEAFF.

The CDR3 coding sequence is TGTGCCACCAGCAGTGCCAGGGGGCAGGGCTATGGCTACACCTTC. This encodes CATSSARGQGYGYTF. The V call is TRBV15, the J call TRBJ1-2; 8 bases line up with TRBD1. The germline CDR1 and CDR2 sequences are LNHNV and YYDKDF (reference sequence). The CDR3 is 15 residues long. J lost 4 bases, V lost 3 bases, and 7 bases had no gene match.

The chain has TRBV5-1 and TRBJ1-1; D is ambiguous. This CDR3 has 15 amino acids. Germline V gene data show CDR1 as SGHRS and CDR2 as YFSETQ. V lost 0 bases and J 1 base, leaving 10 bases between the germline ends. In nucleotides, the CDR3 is TGCGCCAGCAGCTTGGGTGTCAGACAGAACACTGAAGCTTTCTTT. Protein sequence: CASSLGVRQNTEAFF.

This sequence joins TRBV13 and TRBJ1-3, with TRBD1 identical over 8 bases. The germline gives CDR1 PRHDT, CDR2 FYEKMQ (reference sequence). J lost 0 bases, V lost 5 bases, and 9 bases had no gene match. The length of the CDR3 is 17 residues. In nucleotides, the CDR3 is TGTGCCAGCAGCCCTCCCGGGACAGGCAACTCTGGAAACACCATATATTTT. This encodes CASSPPGTGNSGNTIYF.

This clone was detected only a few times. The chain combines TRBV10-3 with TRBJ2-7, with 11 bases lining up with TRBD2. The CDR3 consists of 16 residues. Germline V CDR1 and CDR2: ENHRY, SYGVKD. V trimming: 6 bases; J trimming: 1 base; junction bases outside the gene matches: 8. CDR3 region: CAISTTSGGGSYEQYF. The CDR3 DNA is TGTGCCATCAGCACCACTAGCGGGGGAGGGTCCTACGAGCAGTACTTC.

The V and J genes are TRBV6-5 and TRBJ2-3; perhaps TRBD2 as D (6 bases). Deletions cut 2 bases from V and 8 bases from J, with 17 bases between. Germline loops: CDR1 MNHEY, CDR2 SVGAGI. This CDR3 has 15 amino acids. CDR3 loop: CASSYLRGYGGTQYF. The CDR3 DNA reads TGTGCCAGCAGTTACCTACGTGGGTACGGGGGTACGCAGTATTTT.

The CDR3 reads CAGRQGRNTEAFF. For the CDR3, the DNA is TGTGCCGGGCGACAGGGGAGGAACACTGAAGCTTTCTTT. The V call is TRBV2, the J call TRBJ1-1, with 8 bases identical to TRBD1. In germline, CDR1 is SNHLY, CDR2 FYNNEI. The V gene end was trimmed by 11 bases and the J gene end by 1 base; junction bases not matched to a gene: 6. CDR3 length: 13 amino acids.